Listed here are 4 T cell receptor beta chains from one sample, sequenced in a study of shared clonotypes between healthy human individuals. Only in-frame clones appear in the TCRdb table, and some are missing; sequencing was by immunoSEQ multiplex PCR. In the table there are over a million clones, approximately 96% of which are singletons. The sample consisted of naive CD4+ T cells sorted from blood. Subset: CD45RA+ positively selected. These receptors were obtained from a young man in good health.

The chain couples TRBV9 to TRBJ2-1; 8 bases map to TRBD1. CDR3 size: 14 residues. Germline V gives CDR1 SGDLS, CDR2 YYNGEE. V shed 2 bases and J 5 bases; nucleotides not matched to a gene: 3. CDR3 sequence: CASSVRTGNNEQFF. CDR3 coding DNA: TGTGCCAGCAGCGTTAGGACAGGGAACAATGAGCAGTTCTTC.

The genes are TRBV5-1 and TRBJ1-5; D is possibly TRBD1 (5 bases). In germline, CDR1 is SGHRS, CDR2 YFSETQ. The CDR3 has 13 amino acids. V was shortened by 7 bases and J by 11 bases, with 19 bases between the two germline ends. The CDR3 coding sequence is TGCGCCAGCCGCCCCGGGACGGAGCAGGCCCAGCATTTT. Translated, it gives CASRPGTEQAQHF. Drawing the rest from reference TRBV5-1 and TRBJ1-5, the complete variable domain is KAGVTQTPRYLIKTRGQQVTLSCSPISGHRSVSWYQQTPGQGLQFLFEYFSETQRNKGNFPGRFSGRQFSNSRSEMNVSTLELGDSALYLCASRPGTEQAQHFGDGTRLSIL.

The CDR3 DNA reads TGCGCCAGCAGCTATGCAGGGGACAGGGCTACCGGGGAGCTGTTTTTT. It is translated as CASSYAGDRATGELFF. The chain links TRBV5-1 to TRBJ2-2; the match to TRBD1 covers 9 bases. After removal of 3 bases from V and 5 bases from J, the junction contained 8 bases not matched to a gene. CDR1 SGHRS and CDR2 YFSETQ come from the germline V gene. The CDR3 totals 16 residues.

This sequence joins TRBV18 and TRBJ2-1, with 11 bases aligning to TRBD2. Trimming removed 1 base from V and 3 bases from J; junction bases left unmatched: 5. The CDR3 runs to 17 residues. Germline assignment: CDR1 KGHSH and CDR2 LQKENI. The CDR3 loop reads CASSPQRTSGYYNEQFF. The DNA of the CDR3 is TGTGCCAGCTCACCACAAAGGACTAGCGGGTACTACAATGAGCAGTTCTTC.